The TCR beta chain described here comes from a study of identical twins. Germline assignment: CDR1 MNHNS and CDR2 SASEGT. V trimming: 3 bases; J trimming: 4 bases; junction bases outside the gene matches: 4. This CDR3 has 14 residues. In TCRdb, the 5' RACE reads were re-called with MiXCR into one record per CDR3 protein. The sample carries fewer than 250,000 distinct CDR3 sequences, approximately 9% recorded once. This clonotype appeared a few times. V usage is TRBV6-1 and J usage is TRBJ2-7, with 9 bases fitting TRBD2. Sample: memory (CD45RO+) T cells sorted from blood. The sequence derives from a young woman in good health. CDR3 in amino acids: CASSEGLAEYEQYF. CDR3 nucleotide sequence: TGTGCCAGCAGTGAGGGACTAGCAGAATACGAGCAGTACTTC.